The 3 T cell receptor beta chains below were found in one sample sequenced in a study of resident and recirculating memory T cells in vitiligo. TCRdb's copy holds only in-frame clones and misses some; the assay was immunoSEQ multiplex PCR. The table has around 76,000 clones, 80% to 95% seen once. Sequencing input: blood. These receptors came from a male donor with vitiligo.

This chain links TRBV6-5 with TRBJ2-2, with D possibly being TRBD2 (6 bases). Deletions cut 2 bases from V and 2 bases from J, with 12 bases between. CDR3 length: 16 residues. Germline assignment: CDR1 MNHEY and CDR2 SVGAGI. The CDR3 protein is CASSYPGLGNTGELFF. The CDR3 nucleotides read TGTGCCAGCAGTTACCCGGGACTGGGCAACACCGGGGAGCTGTTTTTT.

This rearrangement joins TRBV14 to TRBJ1-1, with a possible D match to TRBD1 (6 bases). Between the trimmed V and J ends, which lost 4 bases and 4 bases, there was a span of 16 bases. Germline values: CDR1 SGHDN, CDR2 FVKESK. CDR3 size: 15 residues. The CDR3 bases are TGTGCCAGCAGCCTCTTGGGGGCAGGGACCACTGAAGCTTTCTTT. It encodes CASSLLGAGTTEAFF. Full variable domain (rest looked up from reference TRBV14 and TRBJ1-1): EAGVTQFPSHSVIEKGQTVTLRCDPISGHDNLYWYRRVMGKEIKFLLHFVKESKQDESGMPNNRFLAERTGGTYSTLKVQPAELEDSGVYFCASSLLGAGTTEAFFGQGTRLTVV.

V and J are TRBV5-5 and TRBJ2-2, with 10 bases identical to TRBD2. Trimming at V came to 1 base and at J to 2 bases, leaving 5 bases not matched to a gene. From germline, CDR1 is SGHKS and CDR2 YYEKEE (reference sequence). This CDR3 has 17 residues. CDR3 loop: CASSLFLAGVNTGELFF. In nucleotides, the CDR3 is TGTGCCAGCAGCTTGTTTCTAGCGGGGGTTAACACCGGGGAGCTGTTTTTT.